Here is one TCR beta chain with its context. This sample is drawn from a study of T cells in Graves' hyperthyroidism and ophthalmopathy. V lost 2 bases and J 3 bases, leaving 11 bases between the germline ends. CDR1 is MNHEY and CDR2 is SVGAGI in the germline V gene. CDR3 length: 15 residues. It was RNA transcripts that yielded the amplified TCR beta CDR3 regions. The TCR CDR3 was amplified in a first-round RT-PCR using the HTBI primer set. TCRdb re-analysed the multiplex PCR reads in MiXCR, keeping a single row per CDR3 protein. The table has around 440,000 distinct CDR3 sequences, 15% to 18% seen once.

The receptor's source is a woman aged 18-29 years with Graves' hyperthyroidism. The material sequenced was blood. The chain uses TRBV6-5 and TRBJ2-4, with D possibly TRBD1 on 6 matching bases. CDR3 nucleotides: TGTGCCAGCAGTTACGTCAGGGGTGGCAAAAACATTCAGTACTTC. Protein: CASSYVRGGKNIQYF.